This TCR beta chain was sequenced during a study of PD-L1 blockade in urothelial cancer. Study-level background: Bladder-origin urothelial cancer in males covered about 85% of the roughly 29 patients. There were a median of around 140,000 T cells in blood samples. Blood analysis was done at 3 weeks (second dose) and 6 weeks after treatment began.

Germline V lookup: CDR1 SGHTA, CDR2 FQGNSA. This CDR3 is built from 16 residues. The trim removed 7 bases at V and 2 bases at J, leaving 8 bases unmatched. Time point defined: pretreatment peripheral blood. Using immunoSEQ multiplex PCR, the repertoire was profiled, and TCRdb retains in-frame clones only, with some absent. In the table there are about 95,000 clones, around 87% of which are singletons. The sample consisted of PBMCs, taken around atezolizumab (anti-PD-L1) treatment. J is TRBJ2-2 and V is TRBV7-2; TRBD1 aligns across 9 bases. The receptor's source is a man in his 60s with urothelial cancer. This chain's CDR3 is CASTLYRGPNTGELFF. CDR3 nucleotide sequence: TGTGCCAGCACCCTCTACAGGGGGCCAAACACCGGGGAGCTGTTTTTT.